This T cell receptor (beta chain) is from a study of spatial heterogeneity in lung cancer (dated by TCRdb to about 2019). Regarding the complete study: Beta-chain transcripts were consistently detected in greater numbers than alpha-chain transcripts, which likely reflects a higher abundance of beta-chain transcripts. The study quantitatively compared TCR alpha and beta repertoires across multiple tumor regions, matched nontumor lung and blood in non-small cell lung cancer. In the raw uncorrected reads, each unique combination of TCR and UMI appeared more than ten times on average. A strong correlation was found between TCR transcript counts in tumor regions and a T cell transcriptional module score from matched bulk RNA-seq. Both alpha and beta chains were TCR-sequenced in samples taken at surgery, namely 220 tumor regions, around 70 matched nontumor lung samples and 55 to 60 PBMC samples. The study linked features of the TCR repertoire to counts of nonsynonymous mutations, which were determined by whole-exome sequencing of tumor tissue.

The sample's time point label, decoded: sample taken at primary tumor resection. The donors were 65 to 85 patients from the lung TRACERx cohort who had early-stage, untreated non-small cell lung cancer. TCR sequencing used whole RNA extracted from tumor and nontumor lung tissue, or from cryopreserved PBMC samples, without cell sorting. A patient was chosen for TCR sequencing only when enough RNA was available from at least two tumor regions. Tumor and adjacent nontumor lung specimens were reviewed by a lung pathologist before selection. Study-wide findings and limitations: Additional single-cell paired TCR alpha and beta sequencing was considered necessary to confirm, at a functional level, the hypothesis that regional TCRs recognize regional mutations. The tumor nonsynonymous mutation count correlated with the number of expanded intratumoral alpha and beta TCRs. Counts of ubiquitous and regional expanded TCRs were found to correlate with counts of ubiquitous and regional nonsynonymous mutations, respectively. TCR-seq coverage of tumor T cells was estimated to be only around 7.3% for alpha chains and more than 11% for beta chains.

Its CDR3 holds 15 amino acids, cysteine through phenylalanine. The retained sequence is limited to the CDR3, 45 bases, with the frame set at the first base. Trimming removed 2 bases from V and 5 bases from J; the gene matches leave 5 bases unexplained. According to the germline V gene, CDR1 reads SGHVS and CDR2 reads FNYEAQ. This clonotype was detected many times. No cognate antigen has been identified for it. No much larger clone is present one base from it, and per-base qualities are unavailable. Receptor libraries were prepared by 5' RACE. TCRdb lists the instrument as NextSeq 500. To allow correction of PCR and sequencing errors, the TCR library protocol tagged every TCR cDNA molecule with a unique molecular identifier. The original methods were these. Decombinator tools were used for TCR identification, UMI-based error correction and CDR3 extraction. Expanded TCRs were defined as those above a frequency of 2 per 1,000, corresponding to the top 1% of the tumor frequency distribution. Expanded tumor TCRs were classed as regional if statistically deemed absent (corrected P<0.05) from at least one tumor region, otherwise ubiquitous. Each repertoire was subsampled 100 times to 5,000 TCRs, after which Renyi diversity was computed with the R vegan package. To build CDR3 similarity networks, amino acid triplet string-kernel similarity was used, and CDR3s were connected when their pairwise similarity was above 0.82. The public sequencing data were trimmed at Q25 with fastp and processed into clonotypes with MiXCR by TCRdb, which kept only in-frame beta chains. All rows with the same CDR3 protein become a single entry with the most common DNA and genes. V and J calls and clone size were set by TCRdb, not the authors. Within this sample are tens of thousands of distinct CDR3 sequences, with about 4.9% of them counted one time only. In total, the top ten clones hold more than 8.5% of the sample.

Recombination linked TRBV7-6 to TRBJ2-1, and 8 junction bases match TRBD2. This receptor was identified in a male donor with early-stage non-small cell lung cancer. Sequenced here: lung tumor tissue, sampled at surgery. CDR3 protein: CASSLTSGLNNEQFF. The base sequence is TGTGCCAGCAGCTTAACTAGCGGACTGAACAATGAGCAGTTCTTC.